Sequencing of this T cell receptor beta chain was carried out in a study of shared T cell receptors in the human thymus. In this sample, this clone turned up a few times. Method: immunoSEQ multiplex PCR; TCRdb's copy keeps in-frame clones and lacks some. Among about 660,000 clones listed, about 90% were seen once. The sample was also linked to a second study, of human thymus T cells. That source reports: Thymic repertoires overlap heavily among unrelated individuals, related research has reported.

Sample: thymocytes. This TCR came from a boy younger than two with a congenital heart defect.

In nucleotides, the CDR3 is TGCGCCAGCAGCCAAGGTCCGGGACAGCTAGGAAACACCATATATTTT. Its protein product is CASSQGPGQLGNTIYF. V is TRBV4-1 and J is TRBJ1-3; 7 nucleotides match TRBD1. Germline V gene lookup returns CDR1 MGHRA and CDR2 YSYEKL. The CDR3 length is 16 residues. V trimming: 1 base; J trimming: 4 bases; junction bases outside the gene matches: 7.